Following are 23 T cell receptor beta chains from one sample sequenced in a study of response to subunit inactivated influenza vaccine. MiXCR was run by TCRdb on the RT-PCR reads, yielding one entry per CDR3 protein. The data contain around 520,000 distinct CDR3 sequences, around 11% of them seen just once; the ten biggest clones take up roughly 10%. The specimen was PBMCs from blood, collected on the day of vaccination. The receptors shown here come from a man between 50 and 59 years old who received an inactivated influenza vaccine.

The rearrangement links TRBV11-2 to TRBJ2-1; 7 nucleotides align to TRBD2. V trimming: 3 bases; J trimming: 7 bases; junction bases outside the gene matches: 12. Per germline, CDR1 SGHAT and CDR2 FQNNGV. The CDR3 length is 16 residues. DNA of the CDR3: TGTGCCAGCAGCTTCGCCGGGACTACCCTTGGGAATGAGCAGTTCTTC. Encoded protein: CASSFAGTTLGNEQFF.

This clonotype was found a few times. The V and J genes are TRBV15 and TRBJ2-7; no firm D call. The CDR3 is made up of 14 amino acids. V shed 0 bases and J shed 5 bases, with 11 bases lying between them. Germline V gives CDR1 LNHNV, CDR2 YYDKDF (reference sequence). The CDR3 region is CATSRDAGRDEQYF. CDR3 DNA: TGTGCCACCAGCAGAGATGCCGGGCGAGACGAGCAGTACTTC.

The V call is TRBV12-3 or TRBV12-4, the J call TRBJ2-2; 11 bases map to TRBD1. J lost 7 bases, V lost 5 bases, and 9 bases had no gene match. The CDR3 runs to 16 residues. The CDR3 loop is CASSLRTGGAVGELFF. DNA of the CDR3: TGTGCCAGCAGTCTCAGGACAGGGGGCGCAGTCGGGGAGCTGTTTTTT.

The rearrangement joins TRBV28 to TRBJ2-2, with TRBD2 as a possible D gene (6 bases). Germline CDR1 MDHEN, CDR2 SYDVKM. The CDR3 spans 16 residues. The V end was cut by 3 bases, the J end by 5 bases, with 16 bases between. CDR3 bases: TGTGCCAGCAGTTTGGCAGGGAGGATAGGGACCGGGGAGCTGTTTTTT. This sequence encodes CASSLAGRIGTGELFF.

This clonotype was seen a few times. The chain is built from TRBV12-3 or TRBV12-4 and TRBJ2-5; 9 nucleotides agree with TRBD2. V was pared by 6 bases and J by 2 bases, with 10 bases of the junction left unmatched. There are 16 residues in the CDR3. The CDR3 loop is CASRHRDSGGQETQYF. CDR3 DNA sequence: TGTGCCAGCAGACACCGGGACAGCGGGGGGCAAGAGACCCAGTACTTC.

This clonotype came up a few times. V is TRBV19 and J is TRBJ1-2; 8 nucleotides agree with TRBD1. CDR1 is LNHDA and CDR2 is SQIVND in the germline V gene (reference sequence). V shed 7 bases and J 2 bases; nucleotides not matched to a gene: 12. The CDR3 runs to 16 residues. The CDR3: CASKTTGASGNYGYTF. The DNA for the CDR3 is TGTGCCAGTAAAACGACAGGGGCGTCGGGGAACTATGGCTACACCTTC.

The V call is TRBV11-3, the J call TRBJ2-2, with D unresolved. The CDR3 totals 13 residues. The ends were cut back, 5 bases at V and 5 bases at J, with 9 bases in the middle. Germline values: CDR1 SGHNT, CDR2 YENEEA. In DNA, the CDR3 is TGTGCCAGCAGCGGATTTCGTACCGGGGAGCTGTTTTTT. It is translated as CASSGFRTGELFF. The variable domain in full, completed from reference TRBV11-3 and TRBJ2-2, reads EAGVVQSPRYKIIEKKQPVAFWCNPISGHNTLYWYLQNLGQGPELLIRYENEEAVDDSQLPKDRFSAERLKGVDSTLKIQPAELGDSAVYLCASSGFRTGELFFGEGSRLTVL.

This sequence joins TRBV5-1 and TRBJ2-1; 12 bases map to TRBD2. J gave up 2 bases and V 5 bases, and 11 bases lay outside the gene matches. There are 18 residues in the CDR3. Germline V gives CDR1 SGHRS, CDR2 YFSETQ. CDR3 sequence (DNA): TGCGCCAGCAGGGAGCTAGCGGGGGGGCCGGGGACCTACAATGAGCAGTTCTTC. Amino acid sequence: CASRELAGGPGTYNEQFF.

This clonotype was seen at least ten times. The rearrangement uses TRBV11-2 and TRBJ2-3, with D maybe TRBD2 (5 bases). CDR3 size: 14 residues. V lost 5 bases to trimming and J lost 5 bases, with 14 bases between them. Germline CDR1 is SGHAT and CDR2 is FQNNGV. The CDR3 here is CASSTRYSVDTQYF. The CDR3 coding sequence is TGTGCCAGCAGCACCCGGTATAGCGTAGATACGCAGTATTTT.

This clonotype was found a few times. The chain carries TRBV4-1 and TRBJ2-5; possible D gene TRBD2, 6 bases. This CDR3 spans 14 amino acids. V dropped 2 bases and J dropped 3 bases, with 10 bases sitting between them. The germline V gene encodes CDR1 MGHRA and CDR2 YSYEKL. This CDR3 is CASSQSGGKETQYF. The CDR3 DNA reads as TGCGCCAGCAGCCAATCAGGCGGGAAAGAGACCCAGTACTTC.

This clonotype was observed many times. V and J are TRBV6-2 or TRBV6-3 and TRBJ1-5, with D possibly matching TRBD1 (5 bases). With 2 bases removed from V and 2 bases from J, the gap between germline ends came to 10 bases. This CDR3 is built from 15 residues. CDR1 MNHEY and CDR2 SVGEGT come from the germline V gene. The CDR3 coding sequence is TGTGCCAGCAGTTACGGCAGGGTTGGCAATCAGCCCCAGCATTTT. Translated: CASSYGRVGNQPQHF.

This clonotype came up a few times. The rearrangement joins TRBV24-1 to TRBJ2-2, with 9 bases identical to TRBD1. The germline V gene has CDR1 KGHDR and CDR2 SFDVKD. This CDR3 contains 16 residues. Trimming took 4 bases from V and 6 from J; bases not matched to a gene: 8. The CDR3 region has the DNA TGTGCCACCAGTGACCCCGGGACAGGGCGCGCCGGGGAGCTGTTTTTT. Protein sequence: CATSDPGTGRAGELFF.

DNA for the CDR3: TGTGCCACCAGCAGGGGGGCGTGGGCAGGGGTATACAATGAGCAGTTCTTC. It yields the protein CATSRGAWAGVYNEQFF. The rearrangement links TRBV15 to TRBJ2-1; tentative D call: TRBD1 (6 bases). The CDR3 covers 17 residues. V was cut by 3 bases and J by 4 bases, with 19 bases left in between. Germline values: CDR1 LNHNV, CDR2 YYDKDF (reference sequence).

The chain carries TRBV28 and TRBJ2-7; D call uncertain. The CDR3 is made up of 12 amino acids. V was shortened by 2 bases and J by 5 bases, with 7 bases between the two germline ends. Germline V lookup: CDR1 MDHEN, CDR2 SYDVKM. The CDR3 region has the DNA TGTGCCAGCAGTTTAAAGGGAAACGAGCAGTACTTC. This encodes CASSLKGNEQYF.

CDR3 in amino acids: CASSLQGSDQPQHF. In DNA, the CDR3 is TGTGCCAGCAGCCTACAGGGGTCAGATCAGCCCCAGCATTTT. The V call is TRBV5-4, the J call TRBJ1-5, with TRBD1 matching 7 bases. This CDR3 has 14 residues. Germline lookup yields CDR1 SGHNT and CDR2 YYREEE (reference sequence). V lost 4 bases to trimming and J lost 5 bases; unmatched junction nucleotides: 6.

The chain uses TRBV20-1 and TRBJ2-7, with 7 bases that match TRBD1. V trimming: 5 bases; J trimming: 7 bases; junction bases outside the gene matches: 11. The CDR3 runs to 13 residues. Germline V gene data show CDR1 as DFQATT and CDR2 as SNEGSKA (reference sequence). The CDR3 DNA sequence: TGCAGTGCTTCCCGACAGGGTATGGAAGAGCAGTACTTC. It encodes CSASRQGMEEQYF.

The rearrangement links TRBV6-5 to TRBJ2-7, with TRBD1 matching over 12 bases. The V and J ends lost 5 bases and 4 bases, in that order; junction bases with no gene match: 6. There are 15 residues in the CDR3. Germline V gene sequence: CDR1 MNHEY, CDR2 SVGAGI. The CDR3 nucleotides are TGTGCCAGCAGTAACGGGGGACAGGGGGCTTACGAGCAGTACTTC. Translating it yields CASSNGGQGAYEQYF.

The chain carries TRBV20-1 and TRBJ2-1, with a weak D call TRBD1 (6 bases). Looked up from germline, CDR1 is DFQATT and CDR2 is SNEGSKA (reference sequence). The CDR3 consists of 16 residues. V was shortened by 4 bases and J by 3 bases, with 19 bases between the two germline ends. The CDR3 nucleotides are TGCAGTGCTAAGGGGTTGGTGGGGGCCCACTACAATGAGCAGTTCTTC. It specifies CSAKGLVGAHYNEQFF.

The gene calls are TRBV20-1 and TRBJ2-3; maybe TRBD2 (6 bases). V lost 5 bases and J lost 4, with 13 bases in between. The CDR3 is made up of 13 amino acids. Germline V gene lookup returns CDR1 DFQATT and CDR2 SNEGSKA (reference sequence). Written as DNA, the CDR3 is TGCAGTGCTGATGAGGGACTCGCAGATACGCAGTATTTT. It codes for CSADEGLADTQYF.

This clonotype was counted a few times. CDR3 bases: TGTGCCAGCAGTTCTAGGGGGGCAGTTGAGACCCAGTACTTC. This encodes CASSSRGAVETQYF. The J gene is TRBJ2-5, the V gene TRBV12-3 or TRBV12-4, with D tentatively TRBD1 or TRBD2 (6 bases each). Trimming took 4 bases from V and 5 from J, leaving 14 bases between them. The CDR3 extends over 14 amino acids.

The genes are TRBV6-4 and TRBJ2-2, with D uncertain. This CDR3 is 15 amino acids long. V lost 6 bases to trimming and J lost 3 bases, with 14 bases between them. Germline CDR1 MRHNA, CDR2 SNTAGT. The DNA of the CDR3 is TGTGCCAGCAGCTCACAGCCTGGGGACACCGGGGAGCTGTTTTTT. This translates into CASSSQPGDTGELFF.

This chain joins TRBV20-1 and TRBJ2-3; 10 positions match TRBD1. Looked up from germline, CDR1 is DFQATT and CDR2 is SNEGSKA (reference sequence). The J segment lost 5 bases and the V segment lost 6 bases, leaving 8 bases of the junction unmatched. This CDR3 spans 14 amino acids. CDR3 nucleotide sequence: TGCAGTGCAAACTACGGACAGGGGGGAGATACGCAGTATTTT. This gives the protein CSANYGQGGDTQYF.

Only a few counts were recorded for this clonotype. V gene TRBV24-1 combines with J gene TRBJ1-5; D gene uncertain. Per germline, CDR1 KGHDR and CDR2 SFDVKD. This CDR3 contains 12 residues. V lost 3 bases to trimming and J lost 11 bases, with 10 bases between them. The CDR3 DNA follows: TGTGCCACCAGTGATAAAGTTAGAGCCCAGCATTTT. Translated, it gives CATSDKVRAQHF.